This T cell receptor (beta chain) came from a study of glioma-infiltrating T cells. About the research overall: Dexamethasone exposure before glioma surgery was limited to six or fewer days.

Germline CDR1 reads DFQATT; CDR2 reads SNEGSKA (reference sequence). The CDR3 extends over 14 amino acids. With V trimmed by 1 base and J by 8 bases, 3 bases remained unmatched. Using RNA template, CDR3s of TCR alpha and beta were amplified with iRepertoire arm-PCR. TCRdb re-called the multiplex PCR reads through MiXCR, storing one row per CDR3 protein. The table records more than 350,000 distinct CDR3 sequences, 35% to 45% of them present only once. The genes are TRBV20-1 and TRBJ2-1, with 12 bases matching TRBD2. The TCR originated in a human donor with low-grade glioma or glioblastoma, undergoing nonglioma brain surgery, or in good health (not recorded which). The sequenced material came from glioma tissue, nonneoplastic brain tissue, or PBMCs (not recorded which). The CDR3 nucleotides are TGCAGTGCTAGAGGACTAGCGGGAGCCCATGAGCAGTTCTTC. It specifies CSARGLAGAHEQFF.